This is a list of T cell receptor beta chains from one sample in a study of blood T cell repertoires in COVID-19. The data were produced by immunoSEQ multiplex PCR, yet TCRdb's version contains in-frame clones alone and is incomplete. The sample has around 200,000 clones, approximately 90% seen once; the top ten hold roughly 1.2%. Input material: PBMCs or T cells enriched from blood (not recorded which). These TCRs come from a man aged 25-45 years who had recovered from COVID-19. Both conserved end residues are part of each CDR3. A D gene is named only where the DNA matches it firmly. A row's size may be missing; if present it is once, few, many or a size class.

J,size,length,V,D,CDR3,DNA
TRBJ1-1,few,11,TRBV19,NA,CASHRDTEAFF,TGTGCCAGCCACAGGGACACTGAAGCTTTCTTT
TRBJ2-1,NA,14,TRBV7-9,TRBD1,CASRSGTGGNEQFF,TGTGCCAGCAGATCCGGGACAGGGGGCAATGAGCAGTTCTTC
TRBJ2-7,NA,13,TRBV3-1/TRBV3-2,NA,CASSRSQGYEQYF,TGTGCCAGCAGCCGCTCACAGGGCTACGAGCAGTACTTC
TRBJ1-1,NA,13,TRBV19,NA,CGTQAGGVAEAFF,TGTGGAACCCAGGCGGGGGGCGTGGCTGAAGCTTTCTTT
TRBJ2-1,NA,13,TRBV9,NA,CASSPGVPNEQFF,TGTGCCAGCAGCCCCGGAGTGCCCAATGAGCAGTTCTTC
TRBJ2-5,NA,10,TRBV20-1,NA,CRQGQETQYF,TGCAGGCAGGGCCAAGAGACCCAGTACTTC
TRBJ2-7,once,17,TRBV7-2,TRBD1,CASSLKVSGQGSYEQYF,TGTGCCAGCAGCTTAAAAGTTTCGGGACAGGGGTCCTACGAGCAGTACTTC
TRBJ2-3,NA,15,TRBV13,TRBD2,CASSARETAGDTQYF,TGTGCCAGCAGCGCCCGGGAAACAGCGGGGGATACGCAGTATTTT
TRBJ2-7,NA,14,TRBV11-2,TRBD1,CASSLGATGNEQYF,TGTGCCAGCAGCTTAGGGGCGACAGGGAACGAGCAGTACTTC
TRBJ2-7,NA,13,TRBV4-3,NA,CASSQDSGYEQYF,TGCGCCAGCAGCCAAGATTCGGGGTACGAGCAGTACTTC
TRBJ2-1,NA,16,TRBV4-1,NA,CASSQPRERSYNEQFF,TGCGCCAGCAGCCAACCCCGAGAGCGCTCCTACAATGAGCAGTTCTTC
TRBJ2-2,NA,15,TRBV19,TRBD2,CASSFERGAGGELFF,TGTGCCAGTAGTTTCGAGCGGGGGGCCGGCGGGGAGCTGTTTTTT
TRBJ1-2,NA,15,TRBV27,TRBD1,CASSPTTGGVYGYTF,TGTGCCAGCAGTCCTACGACAGGGGGCGTCTATGGCTACACCTTC
TRBJ1-5,NA,12,TRBV10-1,TRBD1,CASGTGNQPQHF,TGCGCCAGCGGGACAGGGAATCAGCCCCAGCATTTT
TRBJ2-5,NA,19,TRBV5-8,TRBD2,CASSFSPGLAGASQETQYF,TGTGCCAGCAGCTTCTCTCCGGGACTAGCGGGGGCCAGCCAAGAGACCCAGTACTTC
TRBJ1-3,NA,14,TRBV29-1,TRBD1,CSAAKGAGGNTIYF,TGCAGCGCGGCAAAGGGGGCGGGCGGAAACACCATATATTTT
TRBJ1-6,NA,17,TRBV28,TRBD1,CASSYPQGQGITSPLHF,TGTGCCAGCAGTTACCCCCAGGGACAGGGGATCACTTCACCCCTCCACTTT
TRBJ2-7,NA,12,TRBV25-1,TRBD2,CASSDGGGRQYF,TGTGCCAGCAGTGACGGGGGGGGGCGGCAGTACTTC
TRBJ1-5,NA,12,TRBV28,NA,CASSFFGQPQHF,TGTGCCAGCAGTTTCTTCGGGCAGCCCCAGCATTTT
TRBJ2-2,NA,15,TRBV5-4,TRBD2,CASSSWLAGTGELFF,TGTGCCAGCAGCTCTTGGCTAGCGGGGACCGGGGAGCTGTTTTTT
TRBJ1-2,NA,17,TRBV4-1,TRBD1,CASSHGTGGLPNYGYTF,TGCGCCAGCAGCCATGGAACAGGGGGCCTCCCTAACTATGGCTACACCTTC
TRBJ2-2,NA,13,TRBV12-5,NA,CASGFDSVGELFF,TGTGCTAGTGGTTTCGATAGTGTCGGGGAGCTGTTTTTT
TRBJ2-1,NA,17,TRBV3-1/TRBV3-2,TRBD2,CASSTSGGRSSYNEQFF,TGTGCCAGCAGTACTAGCGGGGGCCGGAGCTCCTACAATGAGCAGTTCTTC
TRBJ2-7,NA,15,TRBV28,NA,CASSSLGNGTYEQYF,TGTGCCAGCAGTTCGTTAGGGAACGGGACCTACGAGCAGTACTTC
TRBJ2-1,NA,16,TRBV11-2,TRBD1,CASSFHRDRSYNEQFF,TGTGCCAGCAGCTTCCATCGGGACAGAAGTTACAATGAGCAGTTCTTC
TRBJ1-5,once,15,TRBV2,NA,CASSEKSGVDQPQHF,TGTGCCAGCAGTGAAAAGTCAGGGGTGGATCAGCCCCAGCATTTT
TRBJ1-2,NA,14,TRBV27,TRBD1,CASSFQGALEGYTF,TGTGCCAGCAGTTTTCAGGGGGCGCTAGAAGGCTACACCTTC